The sequence of this TCR beta chain was determined in a study of T cells expressing NK-cell markers. TCR beta cDNA was generated via 5'RACE template switching incorporating UMIs. TCRdb reprocessed the 5' RACE reads and reports one entry per CDR3 protein, with no DNA. This repertoire includes approximately 440,000 distinct CDR3 sequences. This clonotype was obtained from a woman in her fifties or sixties in good health. Sequencing was done on a sample of blood T cells: a sorted CD56 or NKG2C T cell subset, CD4+ or CD8+ T cells, or bulk PBMC T cells (not recorded which).

CDR3 loop: CASTGGESYEQYF. This sequence joins TRBV5-1 and TRBJ2-7; the TCRdb D gene call, TRBD1, has no DNA to confirm it. CDR1 is SGHRS and CDR2 is YFSETQ in the germline V gene. The CDR3 has 13 amino acids.